This entry lists 16 T cell receptor beta chains sequenced from one sample in a study of cytomegalovirus exposure and HLA in healthy donors. Both 60 Vbeta primers and 13 Jbeta primers went into the PCR. Profiled with immunoSEQ multiplex PCR; TCRdb holds only in-frame clones, not every one. This listing includes roughly 110,000 clones. The specimen sequenced was PBMCs. Every receptor here comes from a man in his thirties or forties in good health and CMV-seronegative.

The chain joins TRBV5-1 to TRBJ2-7; 9 nucleotides align to TRBD1. This CDR3 spans 13 amino acids. With 4 bases clipped from V and 5 bases from J, the junction kept 4 bases outside the gene matches. Germline lookup yields CDR1 SGHRS and CDR2 YFSETQ. In DNA form, the CDR3 reads TGCGCCAGCAGCGAGCGGACAGGGGACGAGCAGTACTTC. Its translation is CASSERTGDEQYF.

The chain carries TRBV10-3 and TRBJ1-3; 9 nucleotides agree with TRBD1. The CDR3 sequence is 16 residues long. Trimming took 2 bases from V and 2 from J; bases not matched to a gene: 4. CDR1 ENHRY and CDR2 SYGVKD come from the germline V gene. The CDR3 DNA reads TGTGCCATCAGTGAGACTGGGACAGGGCCTGGAAACACCATATATTTT. Translated, it gives CAISETGTGPGNTIYF.

The chain carries TRBV6-1 and TRBJ2-3; D is unclear. CDR3 length: 13 residues. Germline values: CDR1 MNHNS, CDR2 SASEGT. V was trimmed by 4 bases and J by 7 bases, leaving 12 bases between them. The CDR3, as DNA: TGTGCCAGCAGTGTTCCGGTCGCCAATACGCAGTATTTT. Its protein is CASSVPVANTQYF.

The chain recombines TRBV5-1 with TRBJ1-3; 7 nucleotides align to TRBD1. Germline V gene lookup returns CDR1 SGHRS and CDR2 YFSETQ. The CDR3 has 16 residues. With V trimmed by 2 bases and J by 0 bases, 5 bases remained unmatched. CDR3 in amino acids: CASSLAGTDSGNTIYF. CDR3 DNA: TGCGCCAGCAGCTTAGCCGGGACAGACTCTGGAAACACCATATATTTT. The complete variable domain, with remaining parts taken from reference TRBV5-1 and TRBJ1-3, reads KAGVTQTPRYLIKTRGQQVTLSCSPISGHRSVSWYQQTPGQGLQFLFEYFSETQRNKGNFPGRFSGRQFSNSRSEMNVSTLELGDSALYLCASSLAGTDSGNTIYFGEGSWLTVV.

The chain is built from TRBV25-1 and TRBJ2-7, with D perhaps matching TRBD1 (5 bases). V lost 0 bases and J lost 6, with 9 bases in between. Germline lookup yields CDR1 MGHDK and CDR2 SYGVNS. The CDR3 contains 13 residues. CDR3 bases: TGTGCCAGCAGTGAATATGGGCAGGGCGAGCAGTACTTC. Translating it yields CASSEYGQGEQYF.

CDR3 in DNA: TGCGCCAGCATGACAGGCAGCTTGGGGGGAAACACCATATATTTT. Translation gives CASMTGSLGGNTIYF. This chain connects TRBV5-1 to TRBJ1-3; tentatively, D is TRBD1 (6 bases). Between the trimmed V and J ends, which lost 6 bases and 4 bases, there was a span of 17 bases. The CDR3 consists of 15 residues. Germline V gene sequence: CDR1 SGHRS, CDR2 YFSETQ.

For this clone: Distinct nucleotide sequences in the sample also encode this CDR3. This chain connects TRBV2 to TRBJ1-6; D might be TRBD1 (5 bases). This CDR3 region has 14 residues. Per germline, CDR1 SNHLY and CDR2 FYNNEI. Trimming shortened V by 6 bases and J by 8 bases, and 14 bases separated the two germline ends. The CDR3, as DNA: TGTGCCAGCAGCCGGGACTTGGAGGATTCACCCCTCCACTTT. Protein sequence: CASSRDLEDSPLHF.

The V gene is TRBV10-3, the J gene TRBJ1-4; weak D call: TRBD1 (5 bases). V shed 10 bases and J shed 8 bases, with 23 bases lying between them. From germline, CDR1 is ENHRY and CDR2 SYGVKD. The CDR3 contains 15 residues. The DNA for the CDR3 is TGTGCCACCTGCTCACCTCAGGGCGGAGGGGAAAAACTGTTTTTT. Encoded protein: CATCSPQGGGEKLFF.

This chain joins TRBV9 and TRBJ2-3, with TRBD2 matching 10 bases. Germline CDR1 is SGDLS and CDR2 is YYNGEE. Trimming at V came to 4 bases and at J to 6 bases, leaving 14 bases not matched to a gene. This CDR3 spans 17 amino acids. CDR3 nucleotides: TGTGCCAGCAGCCGACGAGCGGAGCGGGGGGGCTATGATACGCAGTATTTT. Translated: CASSRRAERGGYDTQYF.

The genes are TRBV7-9 and TRBJ2-5, with 12 bases aligning to TRBD2. The J call may be faulty, since TRBJ2-7 better matches the DNA end. CDR3 length equals 17 residues. Per the germline V gene, CDR1 is SEHNR and CDR2 is FQNEAQ (reference sequence). CDR3 residues: CASSGLAGSSDSYEQYF. Written as DNA, the CDR3 is TGTGCCAGCAGCGGACTAGCGGGGAGCTCTGACTCCTACGAGCAGTACTTC.

V and J are TRBV15 and TRBJ2-3; a weak D match, TRBD1 (6 bases). This CDR3 has 16 amino acids. V was clipped by 4 bases and J by 7 bases, with 21 bases between them. Per germline, CDR1 LNHNV and CDR2 YYDKDF (reference sequence). CDR3 sequence: CATSTNPTGPRHTQYF. CDR3 DNA sequence: TGTGCCACCAGCACTAACCCTACAGGGCCCAGGCATACGCAGTATTTT.

The chain has TRBV9 and TRBJ2-7, with TRBD1 identical over 8 bases. The CDR3 consists of 15 residues. With V trimmed by 5 bases and J by 3 bases, 10 bases remained unmatched. Germline CDR1 and CDR2: SGDLS and YYNGEE. In DNA form, the CDR3 reads TGTGCCAGCAGTTACCGGGACAGGCCGAACTACGAGCAGTACTTC. This codes for CASSYRDRPNYEQYF.

V and J are TRBV7-2 and TRBJ2-3, with TRBD1 as a possible D gene (5 bases). V shed 4 bases and J shed 6 bases, with 8 bases lying between them. The germline gives CDR1 SGHTA, CDR2 FQGNSA. The CDR3 loop spans 12 amino acids. Written as DNA, the CDR3 is TGTGCCAGCAGCTATAGGGGTGATACGCAGTATTTT. It codes for CASSYRGDTQYF.

V and J are TRBV4-3 and TRBJ2-5; TRBD2 matches at 9 bases. The CDR3 contains 15 residues. V shed 4 bases and J 1 base; nucleotides not matched to a gene: 4. Germline V gene sequence: CDR1 LGHNA, CDR2 YSLEER. CDR3 amino acids: CASSRLTSGQETQYF. CDR3 bases: TGCGCCAGCAGCCGACTGACTAGCGGCCAAGAGACCCAGTACTTC.

The chain carries TRBV19 and TRBJ1-3, with 7 nucleotides matching TRBD1. Germline values: CDR1 LNHDA, CDR2 SQIVND (reference sequence). This CDR3 has 17 residues. V shed 3 bases, J shed 0 bases, and the junction held 8 bases outside the gene matches. CDR3 loop: CASSIGGWTGSGNTIYF. CDR3 sequence (DNA): TGTGCCAGTAGTATTGGGGGCTGGACAGGCTCTGGAAACACCATATATTTT.

The J gene is TRBJ1-4, the V gene TRBV15; possibly TRBD1 for D (5 bases). The V end was cut by 1 base, the J end by 0 bases, with 9 bases between. From germline, CDR1 is LNHNV and CDR2 YYDKDF (reference sequence). The CDR3 length is 16 residues. The DNA for the CDR3 is TGTGCCACCAGCAGAGTTTTACAGGCAACTAATGAAAAACTGTTTTTT. It codes for CATSRVLQATNEKLFF.